This T cell receptor beta chain was profiled in a study of beta chain features in type 1 diabetes. Study-wide results and caveats: The naive, central memory and Treg TCRB repertoires of patients appeared to be more similar to one another than those of healthy donors. VDJ junctions in type 1 diabetes patients carried more deletions and fewer insertions.

The CDR3 is 16 amino acids. J was trimmed by 6 bases and V by 5 bases; bases with no gene match: 8. CDR1 MNHEY and CDR2 SMNVEV come from the germline V gene (reference sequence). What was sequenced were expressed TCRB transcripts, since all of the isolated RNA had been reverse transcribed. Profiling relied on immunoSEQ multiplex PCR, and the TCRdb table lists in-frame clones only, not all of them. The sample records some 100,000 clones, 30% to 40% being singletons. By way of CD45RO/CCR7/CD25/CD127/CD95/CD27, the CD4+ regulatory, stem cell-like memory, central memory and naive cells were sorted. Regarding this clone: Its antigen is still unknown.

The specimen was stem cell memory CD4+ T cells from blood. This sequence originates from a woman younger than 35 in good health. V is TRBV27 and J is TRBJ2-1; 12 bases agree with TRBD2. The CDR3 DNA reads as TGTGCCAGCAGTCCACATCTAGCGGGAGGGTTCAATGAGCAGTTCTTC. Translated, it gives CASSPHLAGGFNEQFF.